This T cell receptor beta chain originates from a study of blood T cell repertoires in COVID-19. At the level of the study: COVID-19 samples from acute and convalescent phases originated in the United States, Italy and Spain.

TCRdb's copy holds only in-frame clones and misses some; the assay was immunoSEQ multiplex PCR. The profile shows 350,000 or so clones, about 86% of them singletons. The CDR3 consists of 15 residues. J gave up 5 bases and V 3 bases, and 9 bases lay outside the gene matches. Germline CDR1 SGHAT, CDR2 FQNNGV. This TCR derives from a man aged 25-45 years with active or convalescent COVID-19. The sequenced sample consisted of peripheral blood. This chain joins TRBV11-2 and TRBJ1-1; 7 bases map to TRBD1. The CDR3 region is CASSFAIDRDTEAFF. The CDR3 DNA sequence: TGTGCCAGCAGCTTCGCGATAGACAGGGATACTGAAGCTTTCTTT. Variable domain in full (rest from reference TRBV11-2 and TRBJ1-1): EAGVAQSPRYKIIEKRQSVAFWCNPISGHATLYWYQQILGQGPKLLIQFQNNGVVDDSQLPKDRFSAERLKGVDSTLKIQPAKLEDSAVYLCASSFAIDRDTEAFFGQGTRLTVV.